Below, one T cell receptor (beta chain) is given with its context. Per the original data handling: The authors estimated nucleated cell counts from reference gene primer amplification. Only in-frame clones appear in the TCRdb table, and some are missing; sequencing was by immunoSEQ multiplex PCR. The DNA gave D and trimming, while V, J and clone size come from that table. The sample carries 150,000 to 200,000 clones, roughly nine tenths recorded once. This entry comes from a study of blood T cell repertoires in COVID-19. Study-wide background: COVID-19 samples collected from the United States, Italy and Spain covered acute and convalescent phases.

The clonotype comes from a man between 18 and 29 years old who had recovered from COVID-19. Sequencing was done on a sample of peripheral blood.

The CDR3 DNA sequence: TGTGCCAGCAGCGTCCGGAGCAGCACAGATACGCAGTATTTT. It yields the protein CASSVRSSTDTQYF. This rearrangement joins TRBV9 to TRBJ2-3; D unresolved. The germline gives CDR1 SGDLS, CDR2 YYNGEE. This CDR3 has 14 residues. V was clipped by 2 bases and J by 0 bases, with 7 bases between them. The variable domain in full, completed from reference TRBV9 and TRBJ2-3, reads DSGVTQTPKHLITATGQRVTLRCSPRSGDLSVYWYQQSLDQGLQFLIQYYNGEERAKGNILERFSAQQFPDLHSELNLSSLELGDSALYFCASSVRSSTDTQYFGPGTRLTVL.